Each of the 8 T cell receptor beta chains below was sequenced from the same sample in a study of cytomegalovirus exposure and HLA in healthy donors. PCR involved 60 Vbeta and 13 Jbeta primers. Sequenced by immunoSEQ multiplex PCR; TCRdb stores in-frame clones only, minus some. The repertoire holds approximately 140,000 clones, 65% to 80% seen once, with about 1.7% in the top ten. The sequencing input was PBMCs. These TCRs come from a woman in her thirties or forties in good health and CMV-seronegative.

This clone was found once. The V call is TRBV28, the J call TRBJ2-1; 9 bases align to TRBD2. Germline CDR1 is MDHEN and CDR2 is SYDVKM. J lost 9 bases, V lost 5 bases, and 8 bases had no gene match. This CDR3 comprises 14 residues. As DNA, the CDR3 is TGTGCCAGCAGTGCACCGGGACTAGCCGGTGAGCAGTTCTTC. Protein product: CASSAPGLAGEQFF.

This clone was seen a few times. The chain carries TRBV5-6 and TRBJ2-7; 7 bases map to TRBD1. Germline CDR1 is SGHDT and CDR2 is YYEEEE. V lost 5 bases, J lost 6 bases, and 11 bases stayed unmatched. This CDR3 comprises 14 residues. This chain's CDR3 is CASRRDRVNGEQYF. The CDR3 coding sequence is TGTGCCAGCAGACGTGACAGGGTTAACGGCGAGCAGTACTTC.

V is TRBV6-1 and J is TRBJ2-7, with D perhaps matching TRBD1 (6 bases). The germline gives CDR1 MNHNS, CDR2 SASEGT. This CDR3 contains 15 residues. Trimming pared 6 bases from V and 3 bases from J, leaving 18 bases between. The CDR3 DNA is TGTGCCAGCAGCCACACCTCAGGGGCTGGCTACGAGCAGTACTTC. This translates into CASSHTSGAGYEQYF.

The rearrangement joins TRBV7-9 to TRBJ2-1; 7 nucleotides line up with TRBD1. The CDR3 is made up of 16 amino acids. Germline assignment: CDR1 SEHNR and CDR2 FQNEAQ (reference sequence). V shed 0 bases and J 7 bases; nucleotides not matched to a gene: 9. The CDR3 bases are TGTGCCAGCAGCTTAGCCCCGCAGGGGGTTACTAATGAGCAGTTCTTC. This sequence encodes CASSLAPQGVTNEQFF.

The rearrangement joins TRBV15 to TRBJ1-6; 11 nucleotides agree with TRBD1. V lost 6 bases and J lost 9; bases outside the gene matches: 7. Germline values: CDR1 LNHNV, CDR2 YYDKDF (reference sequence). The CDR3 consists of 15 residues. As DNA, the CDR3 is TGTGCCACCAGTCCGGGACAGGGGGGGATTTCACCCCTCCACTTT. This codes for CATSPGQGGISPLHF.

V and J are TRBV2 and TRBJ2-1; D is unclear. The germline V gene encodes CDR1 SNHLY and CDR2 FYNNEI. The CDR3 loop spans 14 amino acids. Trimming took 0 bases from V and 13 from J, leaving 16 bases between them. The CDR3 region has the DNA TGTGCCAGCAGTGAAGCGCTTCGGCAGGCCGACCAGTTCTTC. Its protein is CASSEALRQADQFF. The full variable domain, with the rest looked up from reference TRBV2 and TRBJ2-1, is EPEVTQTPSHQVTQMGQEVILRCVPISNHLYFYWYRQILGQKVEFLVSFYNNEISEKSEIFDDQFSVERPDGSNFTLKIRSTKLEDSAMYFCASSEALRQADQFFGPGTRLTVL.

This chain uses TRBV27 with TRBJ2-7; D is perhaps TRBD2 (6 bases). CDR3 length: 15 amino acids. Trimming took 6 bases from V and 6 from J, leaving 21 bases between them. Germline V gene sequence: CDR1 MNHEY, CDR2 SMNVEV (reference sequence). The CDR3 coding sequence is TGTGCCAGCAGCCCGACCACGCCCTTTAGCGGCGAGCAGTACTTC. Translated, it gives CASSPTTPFSGEQYF.

There are a few counts of this clone. V and J are TRBV30 and TRBJ1-1, with 7 nucleotides matching TRBD1. Trimming removed 0 bases from V and 0 bases from J; junction bases left unmatched: 4. The CDR3 sequence is 15 residues long. CDR1 is GTSNPN, CDR2 SVGIG, per germline (reference sequence). CDR3 region: CAWSVLQGVNTEAFF. CDR3 nucleotides: TGTGCCTGGAGTGTACTTCAGGGGGTGAACACTGAAGCTTTCTTT.